Listed here are 25 T cell receptor beta chains from one sample, sequenced in a study of T-cell reconstitution after alpha-beta-depleted transplantation in children. Unique molecular identifiers were used in preparing the TCRbeta library. TCRdb itself ran the PCR reads through MiXCR, one entry per CDR3 protein. The sample contains roughly 220,000 distinct CDR3 sequences, roughly a tenth of which appear only once. The specimen was PBMCs from the stem cell graft donor, collected from the stem cell graft. These TCRs come from a human donor who donated a stem cell graft to a child with SCID.

This clonotype was detected ten times or more. The chain carries TRBV5-8 and TRBJ1-1; no clear D gene. Germline V CDR1 and CDR2: SGHTS, YDEGEE. CDR3 length equals 16 residues. V was clipped by 3 bases and J by 3 bases, with 18 bases between them. CDR3 bases: TGTGCCAGCAGCTCCCCACCATCAGACTCTCACACTGAAGCTTTCTTT. Its protein is CASSSPPSDSHTEAFF.

This clonotype appeared many times. This sequence joins TRBV5-1 and TRBJ2-7; 7 bases agree with TRBD1. V lost 6 bases to trimming and J lost 5 bases; unmatched junction nucleotides: 8. The germline V gene encodes CDR1 SGHRS and CDR2 YFSETQ. The CDR3 has 13 amino acids. In DNA form, the CDR3 reads TGCGCCAGCAACAAACAGGGGTCCCACGAGCAGTACTTC. The encoded protein is CASNKQGSHEQYF.

In this sample, this clonotype turned up many times. The chain links TRBV6-1 to TRBJ1-1, with D unresolved. Trimming pared 4 bases from V and 1 base from J, leaving 19 bases between. CDR1 and CDR2 from the germline V gene are MNHNS and SASEGT. CDR3 length: 17 residues. The CDR3: CASSGKNVRVANTEAFF. CDR3 coding DNA: TGTGCCAGCAGTGGGAAAAACGTGAGGGTTGCGAACACTGAAGCTTTCTTT.

Ten or more counts support this clonotype. The genes are TRBV20-1 and TRBJ1-2; 9 bases are shared with TRBD1. J gave up 5 bases and V 6 bases, and 7 bases lay outside the gene matches. Germline CDR1 reads DFQATT; CDR2 reads SNEGSKA (reference sequence). The CDR3 sequence is 13 residues long. The CDR3 protein is CSAWTGASYGYTF. In nucleotides, the CDR3 is TGCAGTGCCTGGACAGGGGCATCATATGGCTACACCTTC.

This clonotype was recorded a few times. The chain links TRBV6-5 to TRBJ2-3; D may be TRBD2 (5 bases). The CDR3 is 15 amino acids. V lost 2 bases to trimming and J lost 0 bases, with 9 bases between them. The germline V gene has CDR1 MNHEY and CDR2 SVGAGI. This CDR3 reads CASSYEGSSTDTQYF. In DNA, the CDR3 is TGTGCCAGCAGTTACGAGGGTTCTAGCACAGATACGCAGTATTTT.

This clonotype was counted at least ten times. The chain employs TRBV18 and TRBJ1-1; D is possibly TRBD1 (6 bases). This CDR3 contains 18 residues. The V gene's germline CDR1 is KGHSH and CDR2 LQKENI. Trimming pared 2 bases from V and 0 bases from J, leaving 19 bases between. In nucleotides, the CDR3 is TGTGCCAGCTCACCATATTTTCTACGGGACACATTGAACACTGAAGCTTTCTTT. Protein product: CASSPYFLRDTLNTEAFF.

Regarding this clonotype: This may come from a read error, since a much larger clone is one base off. V and J are TRBV7-8 and TRBJ2-7, with TRBD1 matching over 7 bases. The CDR3 has 15 amino acids. The V gene end was trimmed by 5 bases and the J gene end by 5 bases; junction bases not matched to a gene: 12. CDR1 is SGHVS and CDR2 is FQNEAQ in the germline V gene. The CDR3 DNA follows: TGTGCCAGCAGCCAGGGACAGACCTCCTTAAACGAGCAGTACTTC. Its translation: CASSQGQTSLNEQYF.

This clonotype was found many times. The V gene is TRBV28, the J gene TRBJ2-3, with D maybe TRBD1 (6 bases). The germline gives CDR1 MDHEN, CDR2 SYDVKM. Trimming took 8 bases from V and 7 from J, leaving 19 bases between them. The CDR3 loop spans 14 amino acids. The CDR3 loop reads CASESGTPMHTQYF. The CDR3 DNA is TGTGCCAGCGAATCAGGGACACCTATGCATACGCAGTATTTT.

On this clonotype itself: One base away lies a much larger clone, so this may be a sequencing read error. The chain has TRBV6-1 and TRBJ2-5; 7 bases line up with TRBD1. The J segment lost 4 bases and the V segment lost 6 bases, leaving 5 bases of the junction unmatched. This CDR3 has 13 residues. The germline CDR1 and CDR2 sequences are MNHNS and SASEGT. The CDR3 is CASRKTGVETQYF. In nucleotides, the CDR3 is TGTGCCAGCAGAAAAACAGGGGTAGAGACCCAGTACTTC.

This clonotype has at least ten counts. This chain uses TRBV4-3 with TRBJ2-4, with D perhaps TRBD1 (6 bases). V was clipped by 1 base and J by 3 bases, with 16 bases between them. There are 17 residues in the CDR3. CDR1 and CDR2 from the germline V gene are LGHNA and YSLEER. The CDR3 protein is CASSQGWQGIVKNIQYF. The CDR3 DNA reads TGCGCCAGCAGCCAAGGTTGGCAGGGGATCGTCAAAAACATTCAGTACTTC.

This clonotype was observed at least ten times. The chain carries TRBV27 and TRBJ2-3; 11 bases are a match to TRBD2. CDR3 length: 16 amino acids. The V segment lost 5 bases and the J segment 2 bases; nucleotides outside the gene matches: 6. Germline assignment: CDR1 MNHEY and CDR2 SMNVEV (reference sequence). CDR3 sequence (DNA): TGTGCCAGCAGTCCCGGGACTAGCGGATACACAGATACGCAGTATTTT. Its protein is CASSPGTSGYTDTQYF.

This clonotype was detected ten times or more. V is TRBV20-1 and J is TRBJ1-1, with 8 bases identical to TRBD1. Germline V gives CDR1 DFQATT, CDR2 SNEGSKA (reference sequence). The CDR3 contains 16 residues. V was pared by 2 bases and J by 3 bases, with 11 bases of the junction left unmatched. The CDR3 here is CSARPEGRGPYTEAFF. Here the CDR3 DNA reads TGCAGTGCTAGACCTGAGGGCAGGGGGCCGTACACTGAAGCTTTCTTT.

Many counts were recorded for this clonotype. The chain combines TRBV29-1 with TRBJ1-1; the match to TRBD1 covers 10 bases. Per germline, CDR1 SQVTM and CDR2 ANQGSEA. Germline trimming cut 7 bases from V and 4 bases from J; bases unmatched to any gene: 9. The CDR3 length is 14 residues. The CDR3: CSAGDRGPFTEAFF. The CDR3 nucleotides are TGCAGCGCCGGGGACAGGGGCCCCTTCACTGAAGCTTTCTTT.

This clonotype came up a few times. This chain joins TRBV4-2 and TRBJ2-5; TRBD2 is a possible D gene (5 bases). The CDR3 contains 18 residues. The germline gives CDR1 LGHNA, CDR2 YNFKEQ. V was trimmed by 4 bases and J by 4 bases, leaving 25 bases between them. The CDR3 sequence: CASSPDVPRVGTRETQYF. For the CDR3, the DNA is TGTGCCAGCAGCCCCGACGTCCCGAGGGTGGGTACAAGAGAGACCCAGTACTTC.

At least ten counts were recorded for this clonotype. The gene calls are TRBV5-1 and TRBJ2-5; 10 nucleotides match TRBD2. This CDR3 is built from 14 residues. Germline CDR1 SGHRS, CDR2 YFSETQ. V gave up 5 bases and J gave up 4 bases; unmatched junction bases: 5. The CDR3 spells CASSSGGQGETQYF. As DNA, the CDR3 is TGCGCCAGCAGTAGCGGGGGGCAAGGAGAGACCCAGTACTTC.

This clonotype was found many times. This chain uses TRBV28 with TRBJ2-4; TRBD1 agrees at 10 bases. Trimming at V came to 5 bases and at J to 6 bases, leaving 4 bases not matched to a gene. The CDR3 loop spans 14 amino acids. Germline CDR1 MDHEN, CDR2 SYDVKM. In DNA form, the CDR3 reads TGTGCCAGCAGTGAAAGACAGGGGGCAAACATTCAGTACTTC. This codes for CASSERQGANIQYF.

In its sample, this clonotype was seen a few times. The rearrangement links TRBV11-2 to TRBJ1-2; TRBD1 matches 10 bases. With V trimmed by 2 bases and J by 4 bases, 7 bases remained unmatched. The CDR3 loop spans 16 amino acids. The germline V gene has CDR1 SGHAT and CDR2 FQNNGV. The CDR3: CASSLREGQGGYGYTF. In nucleotides, the CDR3 is TGTGCCAGCAGCTTACGGGAAGGACAGGGGGGCTATGGCTACACCTTC.

The rearrangement joins TRBV14 to TRBJ2-3; TRBD1 might be the D (6 bases). CDR1 is SGHDN and CDR2 is FVKESK in the germline V gene. V was cut by 0 bases and J by 9 bases, with 10 bases left in between. The CDR3 length is 13 residues. Written as DNA, the CDR3 is TGTGCCAGCAGCCAAGATCAGGGGAGAACGCAGTATTTT. It translates to CASSQDQGRTQYF. The variable domain in full, completed from reference TRBV14 and TRBJ2-3, reads EAGVTQFPSHSVIEKGQTVTLRCDPISGHDNLYWYRRVMGKEIKFLLHFVKESKQDESGMPNNRFLAERTGGTYSTLKVQPAELEDSGVYFCASSQDQGRTQYFGPGTRLTVL.

V gene TRBV3-1 combines with J gene TRBJ2-3, with D possibly TRBD2 on 5 matching bases. With 10 bases removed from V and 6 bases from J, the gap between germline ends came to 29 bases. Per the germline V gene, CDR1 is LGHDT and CDR2 is YNNKEL (reference sequence). This CDR3 has 17 residues. CDR3 nucleotides: TGTGCCACCTGCCAAGATATAGTCGAACTAGTATCGGATACGCAGTATTTT. Its translation: CATCQDIVELVSDTQYF.

Ten or more counts support this clonotype. The CDR3 DNA reads TGCAGTGCTAGAGATCCGGAGGACTACTACGAGCAGTACTTC. It yields the protein CSARDPEDYYEQYF. The gene calls are TRBV20-1 and TRBJ2-7; a weak D match, TRBD2 (6 bases). V lost 0 bases, J lost 3 bases, and 12 bases lay in between. The CDR3 contains 14 residues. CDR1 is DFQATT, CDR2 SNEGSKA, per germline (reference sequence).

The table lists this clonotype with many counts. The chain has TRBV6-5 and TRBJ1-1, with TRBD1 identical over 9 bases. The V and J ends lost 0 bases and 3 bases, in that order; junction bases with no gene match: 5. The length of the CDR3 is 16 residues. Germline V gene sequence: CDR1 MNHEY, CDR2 SVGAGI. DNA of the CDR3: TGTGCCAGCAGTTACTCTCGGGACAGGGCGGACACTGAAGCTTTCTTT. Translated, it gives CASSYSRDRADTEAFF.

This clonotype was recorded at least ten times. The genes are TRBV5-1 and TRBJ1-2, with a weak D call TRBD1 (6 bases). The CDR3 runs 15 residues. V gave up 4 bases and J gave up 4 bases, with 17 bases separating them. Germline lookup yields CDR1 SGHRS and CDR2 YFSETQ. CDR3 coding DNA: TGCGCCAGCAGCGGCGGTCCCGACAGGCGCTATGGCTACACCTTC. Its translation is CASSGGPDRRYGYTF.

This clonotype was counted ten times or more. The chain uses TRBV5-1 and TRBJ2-5; 11 nucleotides agree with TRBD2. CDR3 length: 16 residues. V dropped 4 bases and J dropped 1; count of bases not matched to a gene: 6. Germline CDR1 reads SGHRS; CDR2 reads YFSETQ. CDR3 nucleotide sequence: TGCGCCAGCAGCGTCACTAGCGGGGGAGGCCAAGAGACCCAGTACTTC. This translates into CASSVTSGGGQETQYF.

This clonotype was counted many times. The genes are TRBV10-3 and TRBJ2-3; TRBD1 matches 10 bases. The CDR3 has 15 amino acids. V dropped 0 bases and J dropped 4; count of bases not matched to a gene: 1. The germline CDR1 and CDR2 sequences are ENHRY and SYGVKD. In nucleotides, the CDR3 is TGTGCCATCAGTGAGTCGGGACAGGGGTCAGATACGCAGTATTTT. Protein sequence: CAISESGQGSDTQYF.

This clonotype came up many times. The V call is TRBV9, the J call TRBJ1-2, with a tentative D call TRBD1 (6 bases). V lost 4 bases, J lost 4 bases, and 8 bases lay in between. The germline gives CDR1 SGDLS, CDR2 YYNGEE. The CDR3 has 12 amino acids. CDR3: CASSQDSYGYTF. The CDR3 DNA sequence: TGTGCCAGCAGCCAGGACAGCTATGGCTACACCTTC.